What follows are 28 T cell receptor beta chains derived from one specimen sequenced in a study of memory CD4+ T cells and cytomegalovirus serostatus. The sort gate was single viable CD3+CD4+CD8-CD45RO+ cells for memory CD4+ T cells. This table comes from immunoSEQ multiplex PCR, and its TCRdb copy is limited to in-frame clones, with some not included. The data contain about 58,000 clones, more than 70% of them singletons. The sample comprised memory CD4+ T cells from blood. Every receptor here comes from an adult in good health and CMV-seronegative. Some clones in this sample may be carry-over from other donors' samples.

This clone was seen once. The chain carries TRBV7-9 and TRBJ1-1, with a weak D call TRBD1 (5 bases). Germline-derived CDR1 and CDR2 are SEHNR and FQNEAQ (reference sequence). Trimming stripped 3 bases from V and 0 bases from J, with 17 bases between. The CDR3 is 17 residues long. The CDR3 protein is CASSFRQGGSMNTEAFF. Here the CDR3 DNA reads TGTGCCAGCAGCTTCAGGCAGGGAGGGAGCATGAACACTGAAGCTTTCTTT.

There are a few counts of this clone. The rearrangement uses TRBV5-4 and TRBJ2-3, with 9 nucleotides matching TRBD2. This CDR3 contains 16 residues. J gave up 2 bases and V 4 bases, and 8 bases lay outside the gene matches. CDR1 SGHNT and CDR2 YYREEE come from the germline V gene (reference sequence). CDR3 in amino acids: CASSRSLAGNTDTQYF. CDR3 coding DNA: TGTGCCAGCAGCCGATCTCTAGCGGGGAACACAGATACGCAGTATTTT.

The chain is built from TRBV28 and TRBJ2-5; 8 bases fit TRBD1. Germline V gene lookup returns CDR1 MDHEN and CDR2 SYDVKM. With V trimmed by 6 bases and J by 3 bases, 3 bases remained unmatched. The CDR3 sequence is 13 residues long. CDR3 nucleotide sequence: TGTGCCAGCAGGACAGGGGAGAAAGAGACCCAGTACTTC. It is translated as CASRTGEKETQYF.

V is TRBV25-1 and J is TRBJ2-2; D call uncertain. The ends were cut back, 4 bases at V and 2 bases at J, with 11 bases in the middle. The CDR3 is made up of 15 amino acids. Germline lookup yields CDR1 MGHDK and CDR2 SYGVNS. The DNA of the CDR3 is TGTGCCAGCAGTGCGATGCTGACTAACACCGGGGAGCTGTTTTTT. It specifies CASSAMLTNTGELFF.

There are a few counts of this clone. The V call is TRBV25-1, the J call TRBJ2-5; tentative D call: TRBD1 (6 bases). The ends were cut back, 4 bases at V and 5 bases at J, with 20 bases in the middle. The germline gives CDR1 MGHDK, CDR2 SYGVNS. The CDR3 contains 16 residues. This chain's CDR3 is CASSGRQDPEGETQYF. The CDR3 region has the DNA TGTGCCAGCAGTGGGCGACAGGACCCCGAGGGGGAGACCCAGTACTTC.

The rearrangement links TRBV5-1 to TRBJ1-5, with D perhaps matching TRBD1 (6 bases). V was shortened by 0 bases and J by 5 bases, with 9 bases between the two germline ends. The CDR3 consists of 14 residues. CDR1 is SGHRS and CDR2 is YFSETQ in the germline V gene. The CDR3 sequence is CASSLGGADQPQHF. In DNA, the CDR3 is TGCGCCAGCAGCTTGGGGGGGGCAGATCAGCCCCAGCATTTT.

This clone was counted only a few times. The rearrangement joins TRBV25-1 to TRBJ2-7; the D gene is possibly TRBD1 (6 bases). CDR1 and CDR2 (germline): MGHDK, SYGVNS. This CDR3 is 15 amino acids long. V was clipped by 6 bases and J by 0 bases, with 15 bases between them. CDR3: CASRATGLSSYEQYF. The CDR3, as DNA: TGTGCCAGCAGGGCGACAGGCCTGAGCTCCTACGAGCAGTACTTC.

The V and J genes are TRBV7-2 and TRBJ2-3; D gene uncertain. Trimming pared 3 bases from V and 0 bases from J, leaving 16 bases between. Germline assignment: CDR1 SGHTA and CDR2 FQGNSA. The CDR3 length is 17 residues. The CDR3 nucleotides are TGTGCCAGCAGCTTTTTCCGTTCGGCGGAGAGCACAGATACGCAGTATTTT. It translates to CASSFFRSAESTDTQYF.

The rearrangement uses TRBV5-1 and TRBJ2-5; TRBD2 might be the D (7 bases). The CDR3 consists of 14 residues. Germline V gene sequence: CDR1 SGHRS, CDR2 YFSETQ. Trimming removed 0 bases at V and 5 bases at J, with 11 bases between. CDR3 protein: CASSLAAGHETQYF. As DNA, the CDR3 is TGCGCCAGCAGCTTGGCAGCGGGACACGAGACCCAGTACTTC.

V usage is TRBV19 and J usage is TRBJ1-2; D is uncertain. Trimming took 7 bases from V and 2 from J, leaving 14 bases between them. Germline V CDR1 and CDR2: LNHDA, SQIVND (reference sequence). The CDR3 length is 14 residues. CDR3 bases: TGTGCCAGTACCCTTGAGGCTGTCAACTATGGCTACACCTTC. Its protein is CASTLEAVNYGYTF.

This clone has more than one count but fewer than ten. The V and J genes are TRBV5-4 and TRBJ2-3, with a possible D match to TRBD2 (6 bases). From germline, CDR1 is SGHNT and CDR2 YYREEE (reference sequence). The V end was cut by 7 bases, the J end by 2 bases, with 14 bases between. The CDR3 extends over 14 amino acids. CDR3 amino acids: CASGGTGVTDTQYF. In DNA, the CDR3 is TGTGCCAGCGGGGGAACGGGGGTCACAGATACGCAGTATTTT.

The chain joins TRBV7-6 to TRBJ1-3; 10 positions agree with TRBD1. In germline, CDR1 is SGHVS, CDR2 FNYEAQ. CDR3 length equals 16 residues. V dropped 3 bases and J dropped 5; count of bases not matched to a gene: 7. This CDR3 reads CASSFPQGQGRNTIYF. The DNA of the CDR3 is TGTGCCAGCAGCTTCCCACAGGGACAGGGGAGAAACACCATATATTTT.

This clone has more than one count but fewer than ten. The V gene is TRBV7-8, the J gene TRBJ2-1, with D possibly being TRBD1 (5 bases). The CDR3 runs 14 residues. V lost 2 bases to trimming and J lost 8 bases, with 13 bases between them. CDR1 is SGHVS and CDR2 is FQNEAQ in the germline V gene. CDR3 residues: CASSLTSRGYEQFF. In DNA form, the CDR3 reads TGTGCCAGCAGCTTAACCTCAAGGGGATATGAGCAGTTCTTC.

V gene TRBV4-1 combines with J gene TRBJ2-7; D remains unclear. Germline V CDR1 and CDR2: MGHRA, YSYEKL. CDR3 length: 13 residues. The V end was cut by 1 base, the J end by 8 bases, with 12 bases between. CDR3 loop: CASSQGTISQQYF. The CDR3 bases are TGCGCCAGCAGCCAAGGAACGATCTCCCAGCAGTACTTC.

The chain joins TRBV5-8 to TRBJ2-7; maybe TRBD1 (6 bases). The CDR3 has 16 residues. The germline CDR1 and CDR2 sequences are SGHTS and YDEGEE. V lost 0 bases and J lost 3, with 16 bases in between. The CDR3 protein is CASSLVWAGVGYEQYF. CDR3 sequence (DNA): TGTGCCAGCAGCTTGGTTTGGGCAGGGGTAGGCTACGAGCAGTACTTC.

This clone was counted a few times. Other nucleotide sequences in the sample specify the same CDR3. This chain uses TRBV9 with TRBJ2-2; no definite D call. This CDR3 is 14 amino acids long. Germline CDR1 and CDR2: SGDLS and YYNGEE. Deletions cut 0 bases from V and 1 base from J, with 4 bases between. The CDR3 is CASSVARNTGELFF. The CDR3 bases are TGTGCCAGCAGCGTAGCAAGGAACACCGGGGAGCTGTTTTTT.

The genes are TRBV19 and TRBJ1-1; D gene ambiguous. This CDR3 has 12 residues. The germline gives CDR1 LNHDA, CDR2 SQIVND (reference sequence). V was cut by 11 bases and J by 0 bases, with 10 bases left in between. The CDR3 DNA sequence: TGTGCCGGAAGGGCAGTGAACACTGAAGCTTTCTTT. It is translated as CAGRAVNTEAFF.

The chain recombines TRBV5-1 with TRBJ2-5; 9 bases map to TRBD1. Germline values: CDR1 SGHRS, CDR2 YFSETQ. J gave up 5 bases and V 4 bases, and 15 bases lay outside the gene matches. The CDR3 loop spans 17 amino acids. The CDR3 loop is CASSSRQGGIVKETQYF. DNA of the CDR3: TGCGCCAGCAGCAGCAGACAGGGGGGGATAGTCAAGGAGACCCAGTACTTC.

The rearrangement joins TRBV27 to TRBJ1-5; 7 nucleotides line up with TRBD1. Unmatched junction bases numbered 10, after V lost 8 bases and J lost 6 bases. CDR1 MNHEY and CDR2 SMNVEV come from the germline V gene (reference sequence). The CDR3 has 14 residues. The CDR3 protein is CASLRDSTFQPQHF. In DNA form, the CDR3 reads TGTGCCAGCCTGCGGGACAGCACTTTTCAGCCCCAGCATTTT.

The CDR3 protein is CASSIGRQGALEQFF. Written as DNA, the CDR3 is TGTGCCAGTAGTATAGGGAGACAGGGGGCGCTTGAGCAGTTCTTC. V and J are TRBV19 and TRBJ2-1; the match to TRBD1 covers 10 bases. V was clipped by 1 base and J by 9 bases; unmatched bases: 6. CDR1 LNHDA and CDR2 SQIVND come from the germline V gene (reference sequence). CDR3 size: 15 residues.

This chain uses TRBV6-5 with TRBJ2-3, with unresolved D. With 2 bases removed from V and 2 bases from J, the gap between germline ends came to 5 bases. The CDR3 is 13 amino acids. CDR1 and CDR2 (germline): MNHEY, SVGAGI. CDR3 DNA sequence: TGTGCCAGCAGTTACGGCTACACAGATACGCAGTATTTT. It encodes CASSYGYTDTQYF.

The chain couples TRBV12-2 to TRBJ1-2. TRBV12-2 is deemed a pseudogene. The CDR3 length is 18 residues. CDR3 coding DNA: TGTGCAAGTCGCTTAATGGGGTCGGGAGGGGGAGCTAACTATGGCTACACCTTC. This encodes CASRLMGSGGGANYGYTF.

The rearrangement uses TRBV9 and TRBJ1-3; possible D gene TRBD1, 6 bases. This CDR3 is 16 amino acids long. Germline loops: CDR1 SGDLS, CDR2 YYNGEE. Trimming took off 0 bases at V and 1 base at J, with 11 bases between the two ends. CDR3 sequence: CASSVGTDYSGNTIYF. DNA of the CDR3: TGTGCCAGCAGCGTAGGGACAGACTATTCTGGAAACACCATATATTTT.

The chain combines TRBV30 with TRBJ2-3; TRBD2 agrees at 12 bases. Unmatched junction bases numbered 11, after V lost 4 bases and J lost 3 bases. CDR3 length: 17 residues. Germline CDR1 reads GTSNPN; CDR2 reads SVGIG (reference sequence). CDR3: CAWTPPGLAGLTDTQYF. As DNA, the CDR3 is TGTGCCTGGACTCCTCCGGGACTAGCGGGCCTGACAGATACGCAGTATTTT.

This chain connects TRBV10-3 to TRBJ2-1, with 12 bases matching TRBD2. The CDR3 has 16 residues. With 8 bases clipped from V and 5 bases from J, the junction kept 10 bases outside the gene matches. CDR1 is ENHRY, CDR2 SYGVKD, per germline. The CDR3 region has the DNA TGTGCCATCGGGAGGACTAGCGGGGCCGAAAACAATGAGCAGTTCTTC. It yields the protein CAIGRTSGAENNEQFF.

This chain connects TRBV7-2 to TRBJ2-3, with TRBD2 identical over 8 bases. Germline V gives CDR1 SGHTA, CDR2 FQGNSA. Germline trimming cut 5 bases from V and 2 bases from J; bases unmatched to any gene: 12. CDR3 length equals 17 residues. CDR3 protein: CASSEGSLSGATDTQYF. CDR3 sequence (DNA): TGTGCCAGCAGCGAAGGCTCCCTTAGCGGGGCCACAGATACGCAGTATTTT.

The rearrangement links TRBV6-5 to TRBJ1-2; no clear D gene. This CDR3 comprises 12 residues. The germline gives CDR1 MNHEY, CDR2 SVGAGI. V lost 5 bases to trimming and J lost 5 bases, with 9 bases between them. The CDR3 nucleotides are TGTGCCAGCAGTCGACTGGGGTATGGCTACACCTTC. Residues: CASSRLGYGYTF.

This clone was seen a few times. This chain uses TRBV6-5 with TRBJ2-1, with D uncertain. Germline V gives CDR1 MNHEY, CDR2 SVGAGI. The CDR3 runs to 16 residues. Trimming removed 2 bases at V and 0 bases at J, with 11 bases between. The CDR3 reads CASSYGLLSSYNEQFF. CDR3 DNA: TGTGCCAGCAGTTACGGGCTCCTCAGCTCCTACAATGAGCAGTTCTTC.